This T cell receptor (beta chain) was sequenced for a study of T cells after yellow fever vaccination. V was trimmed by 1 base and J by 6 bases, leaving 14 bases between them. Per the germline V gene, CDR1 is SGHRS and CDR2 is YFSETQ. The CDR3 runs 15 residues. TCRdb re-called the 5' RACE reads with MiXCR, one entry per CDR3 protein. The sample records hundreds of thousands of distinct CDR3 sequences, approximately 10% being singletons. V and J are TRBV5-1 and TRBJ1-5; no firm D call. The material was CD4+ T cells sorted from PBMCs, obtained 5 days after the yellow fever booster vaccination. The receptor was isolated from a man between 18 and 29 years old who received the YFV17D yellow fever vaccine. The CDR3: CASSLNGESAQPQHF. DNA for the CDR3: TGCGCCAGCAGCTTGAACGGGGAATCTGCTCAGCCCCAGCATTTT.